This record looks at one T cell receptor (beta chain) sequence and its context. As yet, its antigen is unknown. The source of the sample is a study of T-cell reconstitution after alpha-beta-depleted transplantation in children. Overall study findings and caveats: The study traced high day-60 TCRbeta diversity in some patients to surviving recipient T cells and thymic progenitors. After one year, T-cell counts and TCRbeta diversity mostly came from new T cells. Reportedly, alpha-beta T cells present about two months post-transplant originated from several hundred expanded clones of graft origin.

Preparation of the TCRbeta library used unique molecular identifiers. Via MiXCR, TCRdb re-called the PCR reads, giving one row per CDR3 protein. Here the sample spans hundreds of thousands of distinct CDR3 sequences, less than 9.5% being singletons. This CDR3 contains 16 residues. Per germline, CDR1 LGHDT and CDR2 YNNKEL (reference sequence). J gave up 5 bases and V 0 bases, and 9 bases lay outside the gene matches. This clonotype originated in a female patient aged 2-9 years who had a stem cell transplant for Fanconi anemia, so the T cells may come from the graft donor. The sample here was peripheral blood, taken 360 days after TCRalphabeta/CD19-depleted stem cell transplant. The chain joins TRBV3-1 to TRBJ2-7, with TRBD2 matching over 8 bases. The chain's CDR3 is CASSQDRVAGFHEQYF. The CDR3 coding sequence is TGTGCCAGCAGCCAAGATCGGGTAGCGGGATTCCACGAGCAGTACTTC.